The rows below give T cell receptor beta chains drawn from one sample of a study of EBV T-cell therapy then PD-1 blockade in nasopharyngeal carcinoma. These receptors lack a known antigen. Assay: immunoSEQ multiplex PCR; the TCRdb copy retains only in-frame clones and omits some. The sample lists over 15,000 clones, approximately 88% occurring once. Specimen: CD8+ T cells from blood, collected at roughly day 35 from a patient whose treatment included autologous EBV-specific T cells and nivolumab. These receptors were taken from a middle-aged man with nasopharyngeal carcinoma. Both conserved end residues are part of each CDR3. A D gene is named only where the DNA matches it firmly. Clone size is given for some rows only: seen once, a few or many times, or a class if the clone is expanded.

j_gene: TRBJ2-7; v_gene: TRBV7-9; abundance: .; d_gene: TRBD1; CDR3aa: CASSGQGTTYEQYF; CDR3nt: TGTGCCAGCAGCGGACAGGGGACGACCTACGAGCAGTACTTC
j_gene: TRBJ2-5; v_gene: TRBV5-6; abundance: .; d_gene: .; CDR3aa: CASCEQGRDGETQYF; CDR3nt: TGTGCCAGCTGCGAACAGGGCCGGGACGGGGAGACCCAGTACTTC
j_gene: TRBJ2-1; v_gene: TRBV15; abundance: .; d_gene: TRBD2; CDR3aa: CATSRDTGGADEQFF; CDR3nt: TGTGCCACCAGCAGAGATACGGGGGGGGCGGATGAGCAGTTCTTC
j_gene: TRBJ2-3; v_gene: TRBV6-1; abundance: .; d_gene: .; CDR3aa: CASSEVTGSTDTQYF; CDR3nt: TGTGCCAGCAGTGAAGTCACAGGCAGCACAGATACGCAGTATTTT
j_gene: TRBJ1-1; v_gene: TRBV3-1/TRBV3-2; abundance: few; d_gene: TRBD1; CDR3aa: CASSQDYRGSLTEAFF; CDR3nt: TGTGCCAGCAGCCAAGATTACAGGGGATCTCTCACTGAAGCTTTCTTT
j_gene: TRBJ2-3; v_gene: TRBV5-5; abundance: .; d_gene: .; CDR3aa: CATQGPDTQYF; CDR3nt: TGTGCCACGCAGGGTCCTGATACGCAGTATTTT
j_gene: TRBJ1-5; v_gene: TRBV5-5; abundance: .; d_gene: TRBD1; CDR3aa: CASSFGQGFVEPQHF; CDR3nt: TGTGCCAGCAGCTTCGGACAGGGGTTCGTTGAGCCCCAGCATTTT
j_gene: TRBJ2-1; v_gene: TRBV19; abundance: once; d_gene: TRBD1; CDR3aa: CASSMFWQGAYNEQFF; CDR3nt: TGTGCCAGTAGTATGTTTTGGCAGGGGGCTTACAATGAGCAGTTCTTC
j_gene: TRBJ2-5; v_gene: TRBV7-3; abundance: .; d_gene: TRBD2; CDR3aa: CASSPRGGLKETQYF; CDR3nt: TGTGCCAGCAGCCCCCGGGGGGGGCTTAAAGAGACCCAGTACTTC
j_gene: TRBJ2-5; v_gene: TRBV14; abundance: .; d_gene: TRBD2; CDR3aa: CASSQGLAKSQETQYF; CDR3nt: TGTGCCAGCAGCCAGGGACTAGCGAAGAGCCAAGAGACCCAGTACTTC
j_gene: TRBJ1-5; v_gene: TRBV27; abundance: .; d_gene: .; CDR3aa: CASSVTGSNQPQHF; CDR3nt: TGTGCCAGCAGTGTCACGGGTAGCAATCAGCCCCAGCATTTT
j_gene: TRBJ2-7; v_gene: TRBV7-2; abundance: .; d_gene: .; CDR3aa: CASSLVGGSTYEQYF; CDR3nt: TGTGCCAGCAGCTTAGTTGGGGGCTCGACCTACGAGCAGTACTTC
j_gene: TRBJ1-3; v_gene: TRBV27; abundance: .; d_gene: .; CDR3aa: CASSSTLLSGNTIYF; CDR3nt: TGTGCCAGCAGTTCGACTCTCCTCTCTGGAAACACCATATATTTT
j_gene: TRBJ2-5; v_gene: TRBV15; abundance: .; d_gene: .; CDR3aa: CATSWGETQYF; CDR3nt: TGTGCCACCAGCTGGGGGGAGACCCAGTACTTC
j_gene: TRBJ1-1; v_gene: TRBV4-3; abundance: .; d_gene: .; CDR3aa: CASSQDNRPTEAFF; CDR3nt: TGCGCCAGCAGCCAAGATAACAGACCCACTGAAGCTTTCTTT
j_gene: TRBJ2-5; v_gene: TRBV7-9; abundance: .; d_gene: .; CDR3aa: CASSPPAGTGGQQQETQYF; CDR3nt: TGTGCCAGCAGCCCCCCCGCGGGCACAGGCGGACAGCAGCAAGAGACCCAGTACTTC
j_gene: TRBJ2-7; v_gene: TRBV30; abundance: .; d_gene: .; CDR3aa: CAWSQGAYEQYF; CDR3nt: TGTGCCTGGAGTCAGGGCGCCTACGAGCAGTACTTC
j_gene: TRBJ1-5; v_gene: TRBV19; abundance: .; d_gene: .; CDR3aa: CASSIVGSNNQPQHF; CDR3nt: TGTGCCAGTAGTATAGTCGGCAGCAATAATCAGCCCCAGCATTTT
j_gene: TRBJ2-3; v_gene: TRBV2; abundance: .; d_gene: .; CDR3aa: CASSESPGAWDTDTQYF; CDR3nt: TGTGCCAGCAGTGAATCCCCAGGGGCGTGGGACACAGATACGCAGTATTTT
j_gene: TRBJ1-2; v_gene: TRBV7-2; abundance: once; d_gene: TRBD1; CDR3aa: CASSSTYTGGYYNYGYTF; CDR3nt: TGTGCCAGCAGCTCCACATATACAGGGGGGTATTATAACTATGGCTACACCTTC
j_gene: TRBJ2-2; v_gene: TRBV6-5; abundance: .; d_gene: .; CDR3aa: CASSYATLGGQLFF; CDR3nt: TGTGCCAGCAGTTACGCCACCTTGGGAGGTCAGCTGTTTTTT
j_gene: TRBJ1-5; v_gene: TRBV7-2; abundance: few; d_gene: .; CDR3aa: CASSFGRDDNQPQHF; CDR3nt: TGTGCCAGCAGCTTTGGCAGGGATGACAATCAGCCCCAGCATTTT